The 29 T cell receptor beta chains listed next were all sequenced from one sample in a study of cytomegalovirus exposure and HLA in healthy donors. Primers: 60 Vbeta forward and 13 Jbeta reverse. TCRdb's copy holds only in-frame clones and misses some; the assay was immunoSEQ multiplex PCR. Seen here are about 120,000 clones, roughly 79% observed once, and the top ten hold 2% to 2.5%. The sample consisted of PBMCs. The receptors originated from a woman aged 40-49 years in good health and CMV-seronegative.

To note about this clone: Different DNA sequences within this sample yield the same CDR3. The rearrangement links TRBV5-1 to TRBJ2-5; D gene unclear. V lost 2 bases and J lost 4, with 6 bases in between. The CDR3 consists of 12 residues. CDR1 is SGHRS and CDR2 is YFSETQ in the germline V gene. CDR3 protein: CASSLPGETQYF. The CDR3, as DNA: TGCGCCAGCAGCTTACCCGGAGAGACCCAGTACTTC.

The rearrangement uses TRBV5-1 and TRBJ1-2, with 7 bases matching TRBD1. Germline CDR1 SGHRS, CDR2 YFSETQ. V was pared by 4 bases and J by 4 bases, with 4 bases of the junction left unmatched. The CDR3 spans 13 residues. The CDR3 coding sequence is TGCGCCAGCAGCACAGGGGTCACCTATGGCTACACCTTC. It encodes CASSTGVTYGYTF.

The J gene is TRBJ1-2, the V gene TRBV18, with TRBD1 as a possible D gene (5 bases). The V gene lost 3 bases and the J gene lost 6 bases, with 14 bases spanning the gap. The V gene's germline CDR1 is KGHSH and CDR2 LQKENI. The CDR3 totals 14 residues. CDR3 sequence: CASSPGGGYDGYTF. CDR3 in DNA: TGTGCCAGCTCACCTGGGGGAGGTTATGATGGCTACACCTTC.

CDR3 in DNA: TGTGCCAGCAGCTCCGGGAGAGAGACCCAGTACTTC. Amino acids: CASSSGRETQYF. The V call is TRBV5-4, the J call TRBJ2-5, with D possibly TRBD2 on 6 matching bases. CDR1 is SGHNT and CDR2 is YYREEE in the germline V gene (reference sequence). V lost 3 bases and J lost 4, with 7 bases in between. The length of the CDR3 is 12 residues.

The CDR3 spells CASSTPLTSGVYNEQFF. The CDR3 nucleotides read TGTGCCAGCAGTACACCCCTGACTAGCGGGGTATACAATGAGCAGTTCTTC. The chain is built from TRBV28 and TRBJ2-1, with 11 positions matching TRBD2. Looked up from germline, CDR1 is MDHEN and CDR2 is SYDVKM. The CDR3 runs to 17 residues. J lost 4 bases, V lost 5 bases, and 10 bases had no gene match. Filled out from reference TRBV28 and TRBJ2-1, the complete variable domain reads DVKVTQSSRYLVKRTGEKVFLECVQDMDHENMFWYRQDPGLGLRLIYFSYDVKMKEKGDIPEGYSVSREKKERFSLILESASTNQTSMYLCASSTPLTSGVYNEQFFGPGTRLTVL.

This clone appeared a single time. The rearrangement joins TRBV7-9 to TRBJ2-2; 8 nucleotides agree with TRBD1. This CDR3 has 16 amino acids. V lost 3 bases and J lost 6; bases outside the gene matches: 9. Germline lookup yields CDR1 SEHNR and CDR2 FQNEAQ (reference sequence). CDR3 protein: CASSFGQGFYSGELFF. In DNA, the CDR3 is TGTGCCAGCAGCTTTGGACAGGGATTCTATTCCGGGGAGCTGTTTTTT.

V gene TRBV5-1 combines with J gene TRBJ1-1; 10 bases match TRBD1. Trimming cost V 1 base and J 5 bases; bases outside gene matches: 11. The germline V gene has CDR1 SGHRS and CDR2 YFSETQ. The CDR3 totals 17 residues. The CDR3 loop is CASSLFGTGDGRTEAFF. In DNA, the CDR3 is TGCGCCAGCAGCTTGTTCGGGACAGGGGATGGGAGAACTGAAGCTTTCTTT.

The rearrangement links TRBV28 to TRBJ1-2; possible D gene TRBD1, 5 bases. The germline V gene encodes CDR1 MDHEN and CDR2 SYDVKM. Trimming took 7 bases from V and 5 from J, leaving 26 bases between them. This CDR3 is built from 17 residues. CDR3 sequence: CASIPAGTERVGYGYTF. The CDR3 DNA reads as TGTGCCAGCATCCCGGCGGGGACTGAACGAGTTGGTTATGGCTACACCTTC.

The chain joins TRBV19 to TRBJ1-3; 7 positions match TRBD1. J was trimmed by 2 bases and V by 3 bases; bases with no gene match: 1. In germline, CDR1 is LNHDA, CDR2 SQIVND (reference sequence). The CDR3 contains 14 residues. CDR3 loop: CASSIGTAGNTIYF. The CDR3 nucleotides are TGTGCCAGTAGTATTGGGACAGCTGGAAACACCATATATTTT.

The chain couples TRBV12-2 to TRBJ2-2; the table's D call of TRBD1 was not tested on the DNA. TRBV12-2 is termed a pseudogene. The CDR3 consists of 18 residues. CDR3 in DNA: TGTGCAAGTCATGTTTGGATGTGGGACAGGGGGAACACCGGGGAGCTGTTTTTT. This gives the protein CASHVWMWDRGNTGELFF.

The rearrangement uses TRBV7-9 and TRBJ2-7; D possibly corresponds to TRBD1 (5 bases). The V gene's germline CDR1 is SEHNR and CDR2 FQNEAQ (reference sequence). The CDR3 covers 13 residues. V was trimmed by 0 bases and J by 5 bases, leaving 8 bases between them. For the CDR3, the DNA is TGTGCCAGCAGCTTAGCGCCCAGGGACGAGCAGTACTTC. It specifies CASSLAPRDEQYF. The full variable domain, with the rest looked up from reference TRBV7-9 and TRBJ2-7, is DTGVSQNPRHKITKRGQNVTFRCDPISEHNRLYWYRQTLGQGPEFLTYFQNEAQLEKSRLLSDRFSAERPKGSFSTLEIQRTEQGDSAMYLCASSLAPRDEQYFGPGTRLTVT.

The rearrangement joins TRBV10-3 to TRBJ2-7; 10 nucleotides agree with TRBD2. CDR3 length: 15 amino acids. V was clipped by 3 bases and J by 1 base; unmatched bases: 3. CDR1 is ENHRY and CDR2 is SYGVKD in the germline V gene. In DNA, the CDR3 is TGTGCCATCAGTGAAGCGGGAGGGCGGTCCTACGAGCAGTACTTC. As protein: CAISEAGGRSYEQYF.

The chain uses TRBV5-6 and TRBJ1-1; 9 bases line up with TRBD1. This CDR3 has 19 amino acids. With 5 bases clipped from V and 4 bases from J, the junction kept 21 bases outside the gene matches. Germline CDR1 is SGHDT and CDR2 is YYEEEE. CDR3: CASRIATGRTGDFSTEAFF. The CDR3 DNA reads as TGTGCCAGCAGGATTGCCACCGGGCGGACAGGGGATTTTAGCACTGAAGCTTTCTTT.

The rearrangement uses TRBV7-9 and TRBJ2-2; 7 bases map to TRBD1. V lost 6 bases to trimming and J lost 0 bases; unmatched junction nucleotides: 4. The CDR3 covers 15 residues. CDR1 is SEHNR and CDR2 is FQNEAQ in the germline V gene (reference sequence). The CDR3 here is CASRPGTANTGELFF. CDR3 coding DNA: TGTGCCAGCAGACCCGGGACAGCGAACACCGGGGAGCTGTTTTTT.

The table lists this clone with a few counts. The chain couples TRBV30 to TRBJ2-7, with D perhaps TRBD1 (6 bases). This CDR3 is built from 14 residues. Trimming stripped 4 bases from V and 4 bases from J, with 17 bases between. In germline, CDR1 is GTSNPN, CDR2 SVGIG (reference sequence). In DNA form, the CDR3 reads TGTGCCTGGACTCCCGGGAATACAGGGTACGAGCAGTACTTC. This translates into CAWTPGNTGYEQYF.

The genes are TRBV19 and TRBJ2-7, with D possibly TRBD2 on 5 matching bases. The CDR3 contains 15 residues. Germline assignment: CDR1 LNHDA and CDR2 SQIVND (reference sequence). V was pared by 3 bases and J by 3 bases, with 15 bases between. CDR3: CASSILGKSGYEQYF. The DNA for the CDR3 is TGTGCCAGTAGTATTCTCGGGAAATCTGGCTACGAGCAGTACTTC.

Written as DNA, the CDR3 is TGTGCCAGTAGCACTACTAATGAAAAACTGTTTTTT. Amino acid sequence: CASSTTNEKLFF. The V gene is TRBV19, the J gene TRBJ1-4; no definite D call. Per germline, CDR1 LNHDA and CDR2 SQIVND (reference sequence). Trimming took off 6 bases at V and 2 bases at J, with 4 bases between the two ends. This CDR3 is built from 12 residues.

The gene calls are TRBV7-2 and TRBJ2-7; 13 bases map to TRBD2. Germline V gene lookup returns CDR1 SGHTA and CDR2 FQGNSA. With 4 bases clipped from V and 3 bases from J, the junction kept 3 bases outside the gene matches. The CDR3 totals 15 residues. This CDR3 is CASSSRTSGSYEQYF. CDR3 coding DNA: TGTGCCAGCAGCTCCCGGACTAGCGGGAGCTACGAGCAGTACTTC.

The rearrangement uses TRBV7-6 and TRBJ2-7, with D perhaps matching TRBD1 (6 bases). The CDR3 runs to 13 residues. The V and J ends lost 5 bases and 4 bases respectively, with 12 bases between them. Germline CDR1 reads SGHVS; CDR2 reads FNYEAQ. DNA of the CDR3: TGTGCCAGCAGCCGCCGACAGGATTACGAGCAGTACTTC. Translating gives CASSRRQDYEQYF. The whole variable domain, filled in from reference TRBV7-6 and TRBJ2-7, reads GAGVSQSPRYKVTKRGQDVALRCDPISGHVSLYWYRQALGQGPEFLTYFNYEAQQDKSGLPNDRFSAERPEGSISTLTIQRTEQRDSAMYRCASSRRQDYEQYFGPGTRLTVT.

The genes are TRBV19 and TRBJ2-1; D unresolved. This CDR3 spans 12 amino acids. V lost 6 bases to trimming and J lost 8 bases, with 11 bases between them. Germline V gene data show CDR1 as LNHDA and CDR2 as SQIVND (reference sequence). The CDR3 is CASSPRAHEQFF. The CDR3, as DNA: TGTGCCAGTAGCCCTCGAGCTCATGAGCAGTTCTTC.

This clone occurred a few times. The genes are TRBV6-5 and TRBJ1-1; perhaps TRBD1 as D (6 bases). This CDR3 has 12 amino acids. Germline lookup yields CDR1 MNHEY and CDR2 SVGAGI. Trimming removed 5 bases from V and 5 bases from J, with 9 bases in between. CDR3 DNA: TGTGCCAGCAGTCGGACAGATACTGAAGCTTTCTTT. Its translation: CASSRTDTEAFF.

The rearrangement uses TRBV27 and TRBJ2-7; tentatively, D is TRBD1 (5 bases). V was cut by 2 bases and J by 3 bases, with 5 bases left in between. The germline V gene has CDR1 MNHEY and CDR2 SMNVEV (reference sequence). CDR3 length: 12 residues. DNA for the CDR3: TGTGCCAGCAGTTTACAGGGCTACGAGCAGTACTTC. This codes for CASSLQGYEQYF.

The chain carries TRBV11-2 and TRBJ2-7; 8 nucleotides line up with TRBD1. Germline V gives CDR1 SGHAT, CDR2 FQNNGV. J lost 3 bases, V lost 5 bases, and 6 bases had no gene match. This CDR3 comprises 14 residues. For the CDR3, the DNA is TGTGCCAGCAGCCCGGGACAGGTGAACTACGAGCAGTACTTC. Translating gives CASSPGQVNYEQYF.

This clone was seen a single time. The V call is TRBV7-3, the J call TRBJ2-3; 7 bases are shared with TRBD1. This CDR3 contains 16 residues. The ends lost 5 bases at V and 4 bases at J; junction bases unmatched: 12. CDR1 is SGHTA and CDR2 is FQGTGA in the germline V gene. The CDR3 sequence is CASSATTGKGADTQYF. The CDR3 nucleotides are TGTGCCAGCAGCGCAACGACAGGGAAGGGGGCAGATACGCAGTATTTT.

This clone was observed a few times. This chain joins TRBV5-1 and TRBJ2-7; D uncertain. Trimming removed 2 bases at V and 0 bases at J, with 6 bases between. Germline CDR1 and CDR2: SGHRS and YFSETQ. This CDR3 spans 13 amino acids. The chain's CDR3 is CASSFSSSYEQYF. The DNA for the CDR3 is TGCGCCAGCAGCTTCTCGAGCTCCTACGAGCAGTACTTC.

The CDR3 reads CASSLLTSGGRPYF. CDR3 bases: TGTGCCAGCAGCTTATTGACTAGCGGGGGACGCCCGTACTTC. The V call is TRBV7-2, the J call TRBJ2-7; TRBD2 aligns across 12 bases. The V and J ends lost 2 bases and 12 bases, in that order; junction bases with no gene match: 8. The CDR3 spans 14 residues. CDR1 and CDR2 (germline): SGHTA, FQGNSA.

This rearrangement joins TRBV5-4 to TRBJ1-5; D unresolved. CDR3 size: 15 residues. Between the trimmed V and J ends, which lost 0 bases and 4 bases, there was a span of 11 bases. Looked up from germline, CDR1 is SGHNT and CDR2 is YYREEE (reference sequence). CDR3 DNA: TGTGCCAGCAGCTTGGAACGGGTGTCAAATCAGCCCCAGCATTTT. This codes for CASSLERVSNQPQHF.

J is TRBJ1-1 and V is TRBV9; tentatively, D is TRBD1 (6 bases). Trimming left V 0 bases short and J 5 bases short, with 11 bases between. The V gene's germline CDR1 is SGDLS and CDR2 YYNGEE. The CDR3 loop spans 14 amino acids. CDR3 nucleotides: TGTGCCAGCAGCGTAGCAGGGGAGAAGACTGAAGCTTTCTTT. It translates to CASSVAGEKTEAFF.

V gene TRBV7-9 combines with J gene TRBJ1-2, with 10 bases that match TRBD1. Losses at the gene ends were 1 base for V and 4 bases for J; bases not matched to a gene: 3. This CDR3 spans 15 amino acids. Germline V CDR1 and CDR2: SEHNR, FQNEAQ (reference sequence). The CDR3 DNA follows: TGTGCCAGCAGCTTAGGAAGGGACAGGGGCTATGGCTACACCTTC. Encoded protein: CASSLGRDRGYGYTF. Together with reference TRBV7-9 and TRBJ1-2, the CDR3 gives the full variable domain: DTGVSQNPRHKITKRGQNVTFRCDPISEHNRLYWYRQTLGQGPEFLTYFQNEAQLEKSRLLSDRFSAERPKGSFSTLEIQRTEQGDSAMYLCASSLGRDRGYGYTFGSGTRLTVV.